This T cell receptor beta chain was found in a study of blood T cell repertoires in COVID-19. Study background: Samples taken during acute and convalescent COVID-19 were collected in the United States, Italy and Spain. Sources were T cells, B-cell-depleted T cells, or PBMCs; the material itself was cDNA or gDNA.

Original data processing: Amplification with reference gene primers provided the estimates of nucleated cell counts. Repertoires were generated with immunoSEQ multiplex PCR, while TCRdb's copy carries only in-frame clones and drops some. That table is the source of V, J and clone size, and D and trimming were worked out from the DNA. Here the sample spans approximately 160,000 clones, approximately 80% being singletons. CDR3 size: 15 residues. The V gene's germline CDR1 is SNHLY and CDR2 FYNNEI. V was pared by 4 bases and J by 6 bases, with 18 bases between. Sequenced: peripheral blood. The receptor was derived from a woman in her forties or fifties in a cohort sampled during active or convalescent COVID-19. The chain recombines TRBV2 with TRBJ1-1; D not resolved. The CDR3 protein is CASSGYSPGVAEAFF. CDR3 nucleotide sequence: TGTGCCAGCAGTGGTTATAGTCCGGGTGTGGCTGAAGCTTTCTTT.